Included here is one TCR beta chain sequence, with context. In the original processing: For nucleated cells, counts were estimated from reference gene primer amplification. The method was immunoSEQ multiplex PCR; TCRdb's version includes in-frame clones alone and lacks a portion of them. The DNA was the basis for D and trimming; V, J and clone size are from that table. The sample consists of hundreds of thousands of clones, about nine tenths of them appearing once. Germline CDR1 PRHDT, CDR2 FYEKMQ (reference sequence). V lost 1 base, J lost 10 bases, and 7 bases lay in between. The CDR3 has 12 amino acids. This specimen belongs to a study of blood T cell repertoires in COVID-19. Overall study context: Samples representing acute and convalescent COVID-19 were sourced from the United States, Italy and Spain. In each case, the material was cDNA or gDNA derived from T cells, B-cell-depleted T cells, or PBMCs.

This receptor was taken from a woman in her 30s with active or convalescent COVID-19. Sequenced sample: peripheral blood. This chain uses TRBV13 with TRBJ1-4, with D tentatively TRBD1 (5 bases). CDR3 amino acids: CASSLAGGKLFF. DNA of the CDR3: TGTGCCAGCAGCTTAGCCGGGGGAAAACTGTTTTTT.